This entry describes one TCR beta chain. TCRdb keeps only in-frame clones here, not all; method: immunoSEQ multiplex PCR. Among 140,000 or so clones listed, 65% to 90% were seen once. This sample stems from a study of blood T cell repertoires in COVID-19. As for the study in general: In each case, the material was cDNA or gDNA derived from T cells, B-cell-depleted T cells, or PBMCs.

The CDR3 is 16 residues long. CDR1 is KGHSH and CDR2 is LQKENI in the germline V gene. V was clipped by 5 bases and J by 9 bases; unmatched bases: 10. The rearrangement links TRBV18 to TRBJ2-1, with 13 bases lining up with TRBD2. This sequence originates from a human donor in a cohort sampled during active COVID-19. Sequencing was performed on peripheral blood. As DNA, the CDR3 is TGTGCCAGCTCAAGACCCGGGACTAGCGGGAAAGGTGAGCAGTTCTTC. This sequence encodes CASSRPGTSGKGEQFF.